A selection of T cell receptor beta chains follows, all from one sample in a study of T cell responses to AZD1222 COVID-19 vaccine. Using immunoSEQ multiplex PCR, the repertoire was profiled, and TCRdb retains in-frame clones only, with some absent. Found here are about 150,000 clones, around 91% of them singletons; the top ten hold 5.2%. Here the sequenced sample was peripheral blood, taken on day 0 of AZD1222 vaccination. The receptors were sampled from an adult in good health. Each CDR3 is given with its conserved first and last residue. The D gene is left open where the match is weak.

v_gene,d_gene,CDR3aa
TRBV4-1,TRBD2,CASSQREAPYEQYF
TRBV5-6,NA,CASSPLGGYGYTF
TRBV28,NA,CASSLSPGPNYGYTF
TRBV5-1,NA,CASSLGQSGDTQYF
TRBV7-2,TRBD2,CASSPSGGPYEQYF
TRBV2,TRBD1,CASSGQGSGNQPQHF
TRBV28,TRBD1,CASSPWGGQGWNEQFF
TRBV19,NA,CASSADRYQLSNEKLFF
TRBV14,NA,CASSRQRNTEAFF
TRBV5-1,TRBD1,CASSLVDRKTEAFF
TRBV2,NA,CATSSGSTDTQYF
TRBV28,NA,CASSLSGASFLSYEQYF
TRBV29-1,NA,CSVARMNTEAFF
TRBV20-1,TRBD1,CSARDRGEEFF
TRBV2,NA,CASSEGDRSRPQHF
TRBV15,TRBD2,CATSRVVAGIGYEQYF
TRBV5-1,NA,CASSLGTNTEAFF
TRBV9,NA,CASSGQDSRNQPQHF
TRBV10-2,NA,CASSVEGRLMVGAEAFF
TRBV29-1,NA,CSVAPRRGSYGYTF
TRBV27,TRBD2,CASSLFGSGNVRGTDTQYF
TRBV7-9,NA,CASRGSGEHLEAFF
TRBV27,NA,CASGGWREEETQYF
TRBV5-4,NA,CASSFGGANANEKLFF
TRBV27,TRBD2,CASSLRAGGDTQYF
TRBV24-1,TRBD2,CATAGDHTDTQYF
TRBV7-9,NA,CASSRSTGARETQYF
TRBV28,NA,CASSPAQEPRGREQYF
TRBV25-1,NA,CASSELAAFGYTF
TRBV9,NA,CASSVAGESTEAFF
TRBV6-5,TRBD1,CASSQSGTAFYEQYF
TRBV25-1,NA,CASSEGFPSQYF
TRBV28,NA,CATQPLNEQFF
TRBV6-5,NA,CASRALGETQYF
TRBV28,NA,CASSLVSRAGGYTF
TRBV7-6,NA,CASSFGEAYEQYF
TRBV5-3,NA,CARSKGRANTEAFF
TRBV9,NA,CASSSATGGAGGDTQYF
TRBV7-3,NA,CASSLDGGGNQPQHF
TRBV11-2,NA,CASSSNTEAFF
TRBV5-1,TRBD1,CASSLGRTGSAGELFF
TRBV11-2,NA,CASTQGLSTDTQYF
TRBV6-5,NA,CASSPLNQPQHF
TRBV27,TRBD2,CASTKTSGRSNEQFF
TRBV9,NA,CASSVGVDAGELFF
TRBV15,NA,CATSRQEGGGTEAFF